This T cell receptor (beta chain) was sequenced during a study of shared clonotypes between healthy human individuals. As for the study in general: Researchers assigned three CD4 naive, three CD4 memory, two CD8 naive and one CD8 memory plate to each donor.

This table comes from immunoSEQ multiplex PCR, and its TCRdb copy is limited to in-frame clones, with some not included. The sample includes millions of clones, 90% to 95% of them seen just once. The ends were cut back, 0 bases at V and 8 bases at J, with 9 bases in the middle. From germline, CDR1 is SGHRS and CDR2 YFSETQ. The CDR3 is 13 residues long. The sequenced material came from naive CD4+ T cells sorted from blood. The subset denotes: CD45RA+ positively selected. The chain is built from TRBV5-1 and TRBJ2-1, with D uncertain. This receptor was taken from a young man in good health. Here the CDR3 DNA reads TGCGCCAGCAGCTTGGAGGGATGGGATGAGCAGTTCTTC. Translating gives CASSLEGWDEQFF.